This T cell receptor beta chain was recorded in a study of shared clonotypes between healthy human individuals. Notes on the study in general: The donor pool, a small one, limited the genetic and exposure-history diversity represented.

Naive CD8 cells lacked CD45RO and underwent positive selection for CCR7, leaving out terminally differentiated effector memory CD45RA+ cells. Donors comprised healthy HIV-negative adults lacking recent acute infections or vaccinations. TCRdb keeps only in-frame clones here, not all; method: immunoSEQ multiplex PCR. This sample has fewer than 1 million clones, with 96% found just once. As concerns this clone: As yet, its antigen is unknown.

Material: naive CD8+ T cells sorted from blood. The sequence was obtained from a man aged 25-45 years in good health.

The CDR3 DNA sequence: TGTGCCAGCAGTCCACATCTGAACGAGCAGTACTTC. As protein: CASSPHLNEQYF. The chain combines TRBV6-6 with TRBJ2-7; D gene ambiguous. This CDR3 comprises 12 residues. CDR1 and CDR2 (germline): MNHNY, SVGAGI (reference sequence). Trimming stripped 5 bases from V and 5 bases from J, with 10 bases between.